This TCR beta chain is from a study of shared clonotypes between healthy human individuals. Memory CD4+ cells were the fraction left after CD45RA+ naive selection. Only in-frame clones appear in the TCRdb table, and some are missing; sequencing was by immunoSEQ multiplex PCR. The table lists over 700,000 clones, approximately 72% of them singletons. Germline-derived CDR1 and CDR2 are SGHRS and YFSETQ. The CDR3 is 16 residues long. Trimming left V 0 bases short and J 4 bases short, with 16 bases between. Sequencing used memory CD4+ T cells sorted from blood. Stated subset: CD45RA-negative fraction. This clonotype was obtained from a woman aged 30 to 39 in good health. This chain joins TRBV5-1 and TRBJ2-5; maybe TRBD1 (6 bases). CDR3 region: CASSLAGTIAGETQYF. CDR3 DNA: TGCGCCAGCAGCTTGGCTGGGACAATCGCGGGAGAGACCCAGTACTTC.